This T cell receptor beta chain was obtained from a study of identical twins (dated by TCRdb to the mid-2010s). For context, the study as a whole: To test whether fetal clonotypes persist, the study used deep sequencing on TCR alpha and beta repertoires from monozygotic twins, unrelated adults of various ages, and cord blood. To rule out contamination, the twin experiments were replicated at different times with different library preparation protocols. The research as a whole found: A weaker excess of twin sharing was found in beta out-of-frame sequences because the signal-to-noise ratio was lowered by fewer shared sequences. Abundant cord blood beta clonotypes carried fewer insertions; young adult naive repertoires showed a weaker similar trend, while memory repertoires showed none. Because the same donors could not be followed over many years, the conclusions depended on cross-sectional statistical analysis. Compared with coincidental sharing between unrelated individuals, an excess of low generation-probability sequences was observed among out-of-frame TCR alpha sequences shared between twins. In monozygotic twins, recombination models systematically underestimated out-of-frame TCR alpha sharing, but the models matched the sharing seen between unrelated individuals. Zero-insertion analyses could be partly confounded by invariant T cells such as MAIT and iNKT, although diverse VJ usage argued against such confounding for most clonotypes.

V is cut by 2 bases and J by 11 bases, and the space between the germline ends is 9 bases. The CDR3 contains 11 residues, cysteine and phenylalanine counted. Only the CDR3 portion is preserved as DNA: 33 bases, with reading frame beginning at the first base. CDR1 and CDR2 were assigned from the germline V gene as MRHNA and SNTAGT. All donors were healthy Caucasians. Using Miltenyi CD45RO+ enrichment and human naive T-cell isolation kits, memory (CD45RO+) and naive T cells were isolated from PBMC. Turning to this clonotype: This clone's antigen is unknown. Per-nucleotide qualities are absent, and no much larger clonotype sits a single base away.

The library was obtained by 5' RACE. Sequenced on an Illumina HiSeq 2000. A universal primer binding site was introduced by template switching, and a unique molecular identifier was present in the final cDNA, enabling accurate counting of TCR cDNA molecules. Specific primers in the conserved constant-segment region were used to synthesize first-strand cDNA for TCR alpha and beta chains. To control for contamination, every cDNA library carried two barcodes: a SMART-Mk sample barcode plus Illumina barcodes. TruSeq adapter sequences, together with Illumina sample barcodes, were added in two successive PCR steps. TCR alpha and beta cDNA libraries were sequenced on the Illumina HiSeq platform with custom primers. The paper's processing steps were these. Raw reads were processed with MiGEC to extract unique molecular identifiers, and MiXCR was used to determine CDR3 positions. Recombination models were inferred per individual with the repgenHMM and IGoR tools using an EM algorithm. The tcR package in R was used for shared clonotype analysis, with sharing normalized by the product of cloneset sizes. To study raw recombination free of thymic and clonal selection effects, out-of-frame nonproductive sequences were analyzed. TCRdb took the public reads, trimmed them with fastp at Q25, ran MiXCR for clone calling and kept in-frame beta chains. Rows with one shared CDR3 protein collapse into an entry with the most common genes and DNA. The V and J calls reflect TCRdb's pipeline rather than the authors' work. For this sample the table gives hundreds of thousands of distinct CDR3 sequences, of which around a tenth were detected only once. The top ten constitute about 5.2% of the sample.

The receptor was derived from a woman younger than 30 in good health. Recombination joined TRBV6-4 with TRBJ1-1, with the D gene uncertain. The source material was memory (CD45RO+) T cells sorted from blood. What this sample's cell subset or site label stands for: CD45RO+ enriched T cells. The DNA reads as follows: TGTGCCAGCAGTGACGGGAACAGCGCTTTCTTT. It translates to CASSDGNSAFF.